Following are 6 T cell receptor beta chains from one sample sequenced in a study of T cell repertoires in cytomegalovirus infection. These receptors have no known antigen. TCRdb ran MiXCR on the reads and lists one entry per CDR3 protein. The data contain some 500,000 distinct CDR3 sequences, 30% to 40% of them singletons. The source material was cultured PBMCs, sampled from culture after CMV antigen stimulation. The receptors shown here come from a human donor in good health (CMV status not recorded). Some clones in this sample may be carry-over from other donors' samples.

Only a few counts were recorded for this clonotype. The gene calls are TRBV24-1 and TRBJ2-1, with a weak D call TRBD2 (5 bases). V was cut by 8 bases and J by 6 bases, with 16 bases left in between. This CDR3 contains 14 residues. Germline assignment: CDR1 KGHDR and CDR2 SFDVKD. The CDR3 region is CATKSSGSINEQFF. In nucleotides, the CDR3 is TGTGCCACCAAAAGTTCGGGAAGCATCAATGAGCAGTTCTTC.

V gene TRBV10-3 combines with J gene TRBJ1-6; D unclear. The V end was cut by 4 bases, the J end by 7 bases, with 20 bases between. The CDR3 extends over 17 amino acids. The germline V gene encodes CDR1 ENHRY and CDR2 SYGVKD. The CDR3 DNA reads TGTGCCATCAGTGCAAGTAAGGTAGATGGCTCGAATTCACCCCTCCACTTT. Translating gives CAISASKVDGSNSPLHF.

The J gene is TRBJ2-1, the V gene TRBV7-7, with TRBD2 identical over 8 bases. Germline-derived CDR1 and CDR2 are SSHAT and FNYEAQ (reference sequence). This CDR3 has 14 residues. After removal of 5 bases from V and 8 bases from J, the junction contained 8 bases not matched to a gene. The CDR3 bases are TGTGCCAGCAGCCCGAGGACTAGCATCGATGAGCAGTTCTTC. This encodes CASSPRTSIDEQFF.

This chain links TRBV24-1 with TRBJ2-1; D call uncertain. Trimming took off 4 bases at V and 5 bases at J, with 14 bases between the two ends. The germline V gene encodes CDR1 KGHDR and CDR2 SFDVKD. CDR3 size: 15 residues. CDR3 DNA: TGTGCCACCAGTGACTTTTCAAACCGGAACAATGAGCAGTTCTTC. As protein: CATSDFSNRNNEQFF.

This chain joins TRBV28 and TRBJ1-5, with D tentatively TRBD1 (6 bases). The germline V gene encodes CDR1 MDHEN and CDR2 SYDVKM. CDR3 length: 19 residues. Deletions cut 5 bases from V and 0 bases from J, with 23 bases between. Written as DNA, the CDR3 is TGTGCCAGCAGTCGCCAGGGGTGGGGGGGGCGCATTAGCAATCAGCCCCAGCATTTT. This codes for CASSRQGWGGRISNQPQHF.

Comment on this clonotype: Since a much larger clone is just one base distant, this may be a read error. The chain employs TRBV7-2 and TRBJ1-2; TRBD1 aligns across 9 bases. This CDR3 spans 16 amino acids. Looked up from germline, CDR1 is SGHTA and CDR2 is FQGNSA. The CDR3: CANSFLQTGGFYGYTF. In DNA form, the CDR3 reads TGTGCCAACAGCTTTCTCCAAACAGGGGGCTTCTATGGCTACACCTTC.